One T cell receptor beta chain is described in this entry. Its antigen remains unidentified. Base-call qualities are not available, and no considerably larger clone is one nucleotide away. These data are taken from a study of OX40 agonist ivuxolimab in advanced cancers. Study-level background: Ivuxolimab, which targeted the costimulatory receptor OX40 (CD134), was an agonistic, fully human IgG2 monoclonal antibody. Intravenous ivuxolimab was administered to patients every 2 weeks at six dose levels: 0.01, 0.1, 0.3, 1.5, 3 and 10 mg/kg. Among the approximately 54 dose-escalation patients, about 19 had hepatocellular carcinoma, approximately 15 melanoma, 9 renal cell carcinoma and 9 head and neck cancer. In the dose-escalation cohort, 82.7% of patients were male, and the mean age was roughly 60 years, with a range of roughly 20 to 80. Patients were allowed to have had prior anti-PD-1, anti-PD-L1 or anti-CTLA-4 therapy, and 40% of the dose-escalation patients had been treated with checkpoint inhibitors. Partial responses occurred in three dose-escalation patients, of whom one had hepatocellular carcinoma and two had cutaneous melanoma. The purpose of peripheral TCRbeta sequencing was to test whether ivuxolimab changed TCR sequence diversity and led to clonal T-cell expansion. The paper covers the monotherapy dose-escalation part of the phase I ivuxolimab trial, which included N ≈ 52 patients. Points the paper makes about the study in general: Partial responders in the 0.1-3.0 mg/kg groups had among the lowest normalized peripheral clonal expansion, especially among CD8+ T cells. After ivuxolimab, CD8+ T cells had more expanded clones than CD4+ T cells on average. Low levels of normalized T-cell clonal expansion were also seen in some patients who did not respond. Which antigens the clonally expanded peripheral T cells were specific for was not determined. At doses of 0.1 to 3.0 mg/kg, clonal expansion of both CD4+ and CD8+ blood T cells was observed from baseline to week 6.

The trial excluded patients who had a history of autoimmune disease or who were on systemic immunosuppression. Peripheral blood for TCR sequencing was collected from all dose cohorts at baseline, on cycle 4 day 1, and on cycle 7 day 1. Samples came from an open-label, multicenter, first-in-human phase I dose-escalation trial of ivuxolimab. The trial enrolled adults with locally advanced or metastatic head and neck squamous cell, hepatocellular, melanoma or renal cell carcinoma. Before TCR sequencing, CD4+ T cells and CD8+ T cells from peripheral blood were sorted into separate populations. Genomic DNA was extracted from sorted cells for sequencing of the TCRbeta CDR3 region. TCRbeta CDR3 regions were sequenced using the immunoSEQ Assay. What TCRdb holds here is the immuneACCESS table cut down to in-frame rearrangements. Part of the clones is not present; checked against another copy, under half of the missing clones reflect an unresolved V gene, and the others are unexplained. This sample has 31,000 or so clones in its table, and about 81% of those were observed once. Roughly 21% of the sample goes to the ten largest clones.

This clonotype was obtained from an adult with an advanced solid tumor such as melanoma, head and neck, liver or kidney cancer. The material sequenced was CD4+ or CD8+ T cells sorted from blood, taken in a trial of the OX40 agonist ivuxolimab.

The CDR3 amino acid sequence is: CASSLTQETQYF. The DNA is TGTGCCAGCAGCTTGACTCAAGAGACCCAGTACTTC. This chain is built from TRBV11-1 and TRBJ2-5, with the D gene call left open. Via the germline V gene (reference sequence), CDR1 is SGHAT and CDR2 FQDESV. V was cut back by 3 bases and J by 2 bases, leaving a gap of 4 bases between them. The CDR3 holds 12 amino acids from the cysteine to the phenylalanine. Only the CDR3 part of the read is kept: 36 bases, read in frame from the first base.